Presented here are 17 T cell receptor beta chains from one specimen sequenced in a study of cytomegalovirus exposure and HLA in healthy donors. The PCR employed 60 Vbeta primers together with 13 Jbeta primers. Measured with immunoSEQ multiplex PCR; TCRdb has only the in-frame clones, and not every one. The data contain 140,000 or so clones, roughly 77% of them seen just once; the ten biggest clones take up 1.5% to 2%. The source material was PBMCs. These receptors came from a woman aged 25-40 years in good health and CMV-seronegative.

V usage is TRBV6-5 and J usage is TRBJ2-1; TRBD2 aligns across 10 bases. In germline, CDR1 is MNHEY, CDR2 SVGAGI. The CDR3 sequence is 15 residues long. V shed 2 bases, J shed 10 bases, and the junction held 8 bases outside the gene matches. DNA for the CDR3: TGTGCCAGCAGTTACGGCAGCGGGGGGGTAAGAGAGCAGTTCTTC. It is translated as CASSYGSGGVREQFF.

The rearrangement joins TRBV9 to TRBJ2-6; a possible D gene is TRBD1 (5 bases). CDR3 length: 16 residues. Trimming shortened V by 0 bases and J by 0 bases, and 7 bases separated the two germline ends. Germline CDR1 is SGDLS and CDR2 is YYNGEE. The CDR3 nucleotides are TGTGCCAGCAGCGTAGGGCAGGGCTCTGGGGCCAACGTCCTGACTTTC. Residues: CASSVGQGSGANVLTF.

The genes are TRBV2 and TRBJ2-6; D perhaps matches TRBD1 (6 bases). The germline CDR1 and CDR2 sequences are SNHLY and FYNNEI. V was clipped by 4 bases and J by 2 bases, with 18 bases between them. CDR3 length equals 18 residues. The CDR3 DNA reads as TGTGCCAGCAGTGCCTACACAGGGACAAGGGCTGGGGCCAACGTCCTGACTTTC. Protein: CASSAYTGTRAGANVLTF.

V gene TRBV30 combines with J gene TRBJ2-2; the match to TRBD2 covers 7 bases. J was trimmed by 6 bases and V by 7 bases; bases with no gene match: 5. Looked up from germline, CDR1 is GTSNPN and CDR2 is SVGIG (reference sequence). This CDR3 contains 12 residues. The CDR3 DNA follows: TGTGCCTCAAGACTAGCTCCCGGGGAGCTGTTTTTT. This codes for CASRLAPGELFF.

The rearrangement uses TRBV21-1 and TRBJ2-5; the D segment call TRBD1 is taken from the table without a DNA check. TRBV21-1 is a pseudogene locus. This CDR3 region has 16 residues. The CDR3 nucleotides are TGTGCCAGCAGCAAAGACCCAGGGGGAGTCCAAGAGACCCAGTACTTC. It is translated as CASSKDPGGVQETQYF.

This clone was observed once. The J gene is TRBJ2-2, the V gene TRBV19; possible D gene TRBD1, 6 bases. The germline V gene encodes CDR1 LNHDA and CDR2 SQIVND (reference sequence). V dropped 4 bases and J dropped 4 bases, with 10 bases sitting between them. The CDR3 has 14 residues. CDR3 nucleotide sequence: TGTGCCAGTAGTACCCAGGGGTCCACCGGGGAGCTGTTTTTT. As protein: CASSTQGSTGELFF. Based on the CDR3 plus reference TRBV19 and TRBJ2-2, the full variable domain is DGGITQSPKYLFRKEGQNVTLSCEQNLNHDAMYWYRQDPGQGLRLIYYSQIVNDFQKGDIAEGYSVSREKKESFPLTVTSAQKNPTAFYLCASSTQGSTGELFFGEGSRLTVL.

The CDR3 DNA reads TGTGCCAGCAGGGAGGGGGGGGATGGGTCACCCCTCCACTTT. This codes for CASREGGDGSPLHF. This chain joins TRBV9 and TRBJ1-6, with D maybe TRBD1 (6 bases). In germline, CDR1 is SGDLS, CDR2 YYNGEE. This CDR3 contains 14 residues. Trimming shortened V by 5 bases and J by 10 bases, and 16 bases separated the two germline ends.

This chain uses TRBV9 with TRBJ2-5, with 12 bases that match TRBD2. The end of the DNA fits TRBJ2-7 better, so the J call may be wrong. The V gene's germline CDR1 is SGDLS and CDR2 YYNGEE. The CDR3 spans 14 residues. CDR3 nucleotides: TGTGCCAGCAGCCCTTGGACTAGCGGGAACGAGCAGTACTTC. It yields the protein CASSPWTSGNEQYF.

The rearrangement joins TRBV30 to TRBJ2-7, with 9 bases aligning to TRBD1. The ends lost 3 bases at V and 3 bases at J; junction bases unmatched: 6. Germline CDR1 and CDR2: GTSNPN and SVGIG (reference sequence). This CDR3 spans 14 amino acids. Here the CDR3 DNA reads TGTGCCTGGAGGAGGGGACAGGGACACTACGAGCAGTACTTC. It yields the protein CAWRRGQGHYEQYF. Using reference TRBV30 and TRBJ2-7 for the parts outside the CDR3, the full variable domain is SQTIHQWPATLVQPVGSPLSLECTVEGTSNPNLYWYRQAAGRGLQLLFYSVGIGQISSEVPQNLSASRPQDRQFILSSKKLLLSDSGFYLCAWRRGQGHYEQYFGPGTRLTVT.

This chain connects TRBV5-1 to TRBJ2-3; 13 positions agree with TRBD2. Germline loops: CDR1 SGHRS, CDR2 YFSETQ. The J segment lost 3 bases and the V segment lost 0 bases, leaving 4 bases of the junction unmatched. This CDR3 has 17 residues. This CDR3 reads CASSLGLAGGMTDTQYF. In nucleotides, the CDR3 is TGCGCCAGCAGCTTGGGACTAGCGGGGGGCATGACAGATACGCAGTATTTT.

The CDR3 reads CASSLIGRGYTF. The CDR3 bases are TGTGCCAGCAGTTTAATAGGGAGAGGCTACACCTTC. The J gene is TRBJ1-2, the V gene TRBV28; no definite D call. The V end lost 2 bases, the J end lost 8 bases, and 9 bases lay between the germline ends. Germline V lookup: CDR1 MDHEN, CDR2 SYDVKM. The length of the CDR3 is 12 residues.

The chain joins TRBV11-2 to TRBJ2-2, with no clear D. CDR1 and CDR2 (germline): SGHAT, FQNNGV. Trimming cost V 1 base and J 0 bases, with 6 bases left between them. This CDR3 has 15 residues. DNA of the CDR3: TGTGCCAGCAGCTTAGGCACGGCGAACACCGGGGAGCTGTTTTTT. This codes for CASSLGTANTGELFF.

This clone came up once. This rearrangement joins TRBV6-6 to TRBJ2-3; 8 bases are a match to TRBD1. In germline, CDR1 is MNHNY, CDR2 SVGAGI (reference sequence). The CDR3 totals 14 residues. After removal of 6 bases from V and 2 bases from J, the junction contained 4 bases not matched to a gene. This CDR3 is CASRGQALTDTQYF. The CDR3 DNA follows: TGTGCCAGCAGGGGACAGGCTCTCACAGATACGCAGTATTTT.

The V and J genes are TRBV10-3 and TRBJ1-1, with D tentatively TRBD1 (6 bases). Germline V gene lookup returns CDR1 ENHRY and CDR2 SYGVKD. V gave up 3 bases and J gave up 0 bases, with 11 bases separating them. The CDR3 extends over 15 amino acids. CDR3 DNA sequence: TGTGCCATCAGTGATACGGGACACGTGAACACTGAAGCTTTCTTT. It is translated as CAISDTGHVNTEAFF.

The chain employs TRBV28 and TRBJ2-5; 11 nucleotides match TRBD2. Trimming cost V 8 bases and J 5 bases; bases outside gene matches: 10. The CDR3 is 15 amino acids. Germline CDR1 reads MDHEN; CDR2 reads SYDVKM. In DNA form, the CDR3 reads TGTGCCAGCGTAGCGGGAGGGCCAAACAGGGAGACCCAGTACTTC. Amino acids: CASVAGGPNRETQYF.

The chain combines TRBV4-2 with TRBJ2-7; 12 nucleotides align to TRBD2. The V and J ends lost 1 base and 1 base, in that order; junction bases with no gene match: 5. The V gene's germline CDR1 is LGHNA and CDR2 YNFKEQ. The CDR3 extends over 17 amino acids. The CDR3 is CASSQGTSGDPSYEQYF. The CDR3, as DNA: TGTGCCAGCAGCCAAGGGACTAGCGGGGACCCGTCCTACGAGCAGTACTTC.

The rearrangement links TRBV18 to TRBJ2-5; the match to TRBD2 covers 8 bases. The germline V gene has CDR1 KGHSH and CDR2 LQKENI. V shed 0 bases and J 6 bases; nucleotides not matched to a gene: 3. The CDR3 totals 14 residues. The CDR3 sequence: CASSPPSGIKTQYF. CDR3 coding DNA: TGTGCCAGCTCACCACCTAGCGGGATAAAGACCCAGTACTTC.